These T cell receptor beta chains were read from a single sample in a study of blood T cell repertoires in COVID-19. Here immunoSEQ multiplex PCR was the method, and the copy in TCRdb shows in-frame clones only, minus some. The top ten clones hold approximately 4% of a sample with 300,000 to 400,000 clones, 88% of them seen once. Sequenced: peripheral blood. The receptor source for this set is a woman aged 45-60 years with active or convalescent COVID-19. Both conserved end residues are part of each CDR3. The D gene is left open where the match is weak. Where a row states a size, it is once, few, many or the class of an expanded clone; other rows omit it.

. | . | TRBJ1-1 | TRBV28 | TGTGCCAGCAAAAGGGGCGGACTAACTGAAGCTTTCTTT | CASKRGGLTEAFF
. | . | TRBJ1-2 | TRBV9 | TGTGCCAGCAGCGTAGCGGGCTATGGCTACACCTTC | CASSVAGYGYTF
TRBD2 | . | TRBJ2-7 | TRBV7-6 | TGTGCCAGCAGCCGATCCCCTCCTAGCGGGAAGACCTACGAGCAGTACTTC | CASSRSPPSGKTYEQYF
TRBD1 | . | TRBJ1-6 | TRBV10-3 | TGTGCCATCAGCGCCGACAGGGGGAATTCACCCCTCCACTTT | CAISADRGNSPLHF
TRBD2 | . | TRBJ2-1 | TRBV10-1 | TGCGCCAGCAGTGAGTACAAACCACGAGCGCCTAGCGGGAGTCCTCAGGGCTACAATGAGCAGTTCTTC | CASSEYKPRAPSGSPQGYNEQFF
. | . | TRBJ2-1 | TRBV19 | TGTGCCAGTAGGGAGAGCCGCATGCGATCCTACAATGAGCAGTTCTTC | CASRESRMRSYNEQFF
TRBD2 | . | TRBJ2-1 | TRBV29-1 | TGCAGCGTTGGGGGTTCAGCGGGAGGGGCCTACAATGAGCAGTTCTTC | CSVGGSAGGAYNEQFF
TRBD1 | . | TRBJ2-6 | TRBV5-4 | TGTGCCAGCAGCCGACCCTCGGGACAGGTGGGCTCTGGGGCCAACGTCCTGACTTTC | CASSRPSGQVGSGANVLTF
. | . | TRBJ1-2 | TRBV7-2 | TGTGCCAGCAGCTTAGATACTATGACAGTTAACTATGGCTACACCTTC | CASSLDTMTVNYGYTF
TRBD1 | . | TRBJ2-2 | TRBV19 | TGTGCCAGTAGAAGGACAGGCGCGAACACCGGGGAGCTGTTTTTT | CASRRTGANTGELFF
. | . | TRBJ1-1 | TRBV7-2 | TGTGCCAGCAGCCCCACATGGGGGGTTCGGACTGAAGCTTTCTTT | CASSPTWGVRTEAFF
. | . | TRBJ1-2 | TRBV3-1/TRBV3-2 | TGTGCCAGCAGCCAAGATTCTTATGGCTACACCTTC | CASSQDSYGYTF
TRBD1 | . | TRBJ2-2 | TRBV24-1 | TGTGCCACCAGTTCGTCCAGGGGGCGAGTTCACACCGGGGAGCTGTTTTTT | CATSSSRGRVHTGELFF
. | . | TRBJ2-7 | TRBV18 | TGTGCCAGCTCACCTCCCGACAGGTCCTCCTACGAGCAGTACTTC | CASSPPDRSSYEQYF
. | few | TRBJ1-2 | TRBV20-1 | TGCAGTGCTCAGTCCTACACCTTC | CSAQSYTF
. | . | TRBJ1-6 | TRBV9 | TGTGCCAGCAGCGTAGGGCGGTGGGGAGAGGTTTCACCCCTCCACTTT | CASSVGRWGEVSPLHF
TRBD1 | once | TRBJ2-7 | TRBV27 | TGTGCCACCGCGCCCGGGACAGGCTACGAGCAGTACTTC | CATAPGTGYEQYF
TRBD1 | . | TRBJ2-7 | TRBV5-5 | TGTGCCAGCAGCCTCGGGACAGGGGAGAATCACGAGCAGTACTTC | CASSLGTGENHEQYF
TRBD1 | . | TRBJ1-1 | TRBV11-3 | TGTGCCAGCAGCTTGACAGGGATGAACACTGAAGCTTTCTTT | CASSLTGMNTEAFF
TRBD1 | . | TRBJ2-7 | TRBV12-5 | TGTGCTAGTGGTTTGGCACGGACAGGGTTCCACGAGCAGTACTTC | CASGLARTGFHEQYF
. | . | TRBJ1-2 | TRBV9 | TGTGCCAGCAGCGTAAACAGTAACTATGGCTACACCTTC | CASSVNSNYGYTF
TRBD1 | . | TRBJ2-5 | TRBV6-2/TRBV6-3 | TGTGCCAGCAGCCAAAGGGGAGCAGGGGGACAGACCCAGTACTTC | CASSQRGAGGQTQYF
TRBD1 | . | TRBJ2-6 | TRBV29-1 | TGCAGCGTTTCGGGACAGGGGGACCCCCTCTCTGGGGCCAACGTCCTGACTTTC | CSVSGQGDPLSGANVLTF
. | . | TRBJ2-2 | TRBV27 | TGTGCCAGCAGTCCCCTTGGAGAAGGGGTCCCGAACACCGGGGAGCTGTTTTTT | CASSPLGEGVPNTGELFF
TRBD1 | . | TRBJ1-2 | TRBV6-2/TRBV6-3 | TGTGCCAGCAGTACCCTAGGAGGGGGCGATGGCTACACCTTC | CASSTLGGGDGYTF
. | . | TRBJ1-1 | TRBV7-9 | TGTGCCAGCAGCTTTAGGGGCGGCATGAACACTGAAGCTTTCTTT | CASSFRGGMNTEAFF
. | . | TRBJ1-6 | TRBV28 | TGTGCCAGCAGTAACTATCCTTCACCCCTCCACTTT | CASSNYPSPLHF
TRBD2 | . | TRBJ2-1 | TRBV3-1/TRBV3-2 | TGTGCCAGCAGCCAACGAGCGGGAGCGTCAGGTGAGCAGTTCTTC | CASSQRAGASGEQFF
TRBD2 | . | TRBJ2-3 | TRBV7-2 | TGTGCCAGCAGCTTCCAGCGGGGGGGGCCAGATACGCAGTATTTT | CASSFQRGGPDTQYF
. | . | TRBJ1-3 | TRBV6-6 | TGTGCCAGCAGTCCCCGCGGAGGGTACGTCTCTGGAAACACCATATATTTT | CASSPRGGYVSGNTIYF
TRBD1 | . | TRBJ1-5 | TRBV7-6 | TGTGCCAGCAGCCGCGGGACAGGAGTTAATCAGCCCCAGCATTTT | CASSRGTGVNQPQHF
TRBD1 | . | TRBJ1-4 | TRBV30 | TGTGCCTGGAGTGGGGACAGGGGGACCGAAAAACTGTTTTTT | CAWSGDRGTEKLFF
TRBD1 | . | TRBJ2-2 | TRBV4-3 | TGCGCCAGCAGCCAAGAAATTCAGGACAGGGGACACACCGGGGAGCTGTTTTTT | CASSQEIQDRGHTGELFF
. | . | TRBJ2-7 | TRBV9 | TGTGCCAGCATCTGGCGGGGATTTAAGGAGCAGTACTTC | CASIWRGFKEQYF
TRBD1 | few | TRBJ1-2 | TRBV18 | TGTGCCAGCTCACCCTCCGGACAGGGCGGATATGGCTACACCTTC | CASSPSGQGGYGYTF
TRBD2 | . | TRBJ2-3 | TRBV7-2 | TGTGCCAGCAGCTTAGGGGGAACTAGCGGGGGCACAGATACGCAGTATTTT | CASSLGGTSGGTDTQYF
. | . | TRBJ2-7 | TRBV28 | TGTGCCAGCAGTTTATGGACCTCTTGGCGGGTATACGAGCAGTACTTC | CASSLWTSWRVYEQYF
. | . | TRBJ2-1 | TRBV7-9 | TGTGCCAGCAGCCGAAGGGCCGCTGCGGGACCAGGTGGCAATGAGCAGTTCTTC | CASSRRAAAGPGGNEQFF
TRBD1 | few | TRBJ1-5 | TRBV4-2 | TGTGCCAGCAGCCCACAGGGGGCTGGGAATCAGCCCCAGCATTTT | CASSPQGAGNQPQHF
. | . | TRBJ1-2 | TRBV30 | TGTGCCTGGAGTGTACAGAGAAACTATGGCTACACCTTC | CAWSVQRNYGYTF
. | . | TRBJ1-5 | TRBV9 | TGTGCCAGCAGCGCGACAGCGATCAATCAGCCCCAGCATTTT | CASSATAINQPQHF
. | . | TRBJ1-4 | TRBV10-3 | TGTGCCATCAGTGATGGAGGAAATGAAAAACTGTTTTTT | CAISDGGNEKLFF
. | . | TRBJ2-1 | TRBV21-1 | TGTGCCAGCAGCGCTCTAGCGGGGGACAATGAGCAGTTCTTC | CASSALAGDNEQFF
. | . | TRBJ1-5 | TRBV15 | TGTGCCACCAGCAGAGACCCAGACAGTCAGCCCCAGCATTTT | CATSRDPDSQPQHF
TRBD1 | few | TRBJ2-7 | TRBV6-5 | TGTGCCAGCGTCGACGGCGGGACAGGGTCTAACGAGCAGTACTTC | CASVDGGTGSNEQYF
TRBD1 | . | TRBJ2-3 | TRBV28 | TGTGCCAGCAACGTCGGACAGGGGGATCCAGATACGCAGTATTTT | CASNVGQGDPDTQYF
. | . | TRBJ2-7 | TRBV24-1 | TGTGCCACCAGTGATTCGGACTACTCCTACGAGCAGTACTTC | CATSDSDYSYEQYF
TRBD1 | . | TRBJ1-2 | TRBV18 | TGTGCCAGCTCACCTATGGAGGGACAGTACTATGGCTACACCTTC | CASSPMEGQYYGYTF
TRBD1 | . | TRBJ1-2 | TRBV9 | TGTGCCAGCAGCGTAGACAGGGGGAACTATGGCTACACCTTC | CASSVDRGNYGYTF
TRBD2 | . | TRBJ2-2 | TRBV7-9 | TGTGCCAGCAGCCCCGGACTAGCGGGAGGACTGTCCGGGGAGCTGTTTTTT | CASSPGLAGGLSGELFF